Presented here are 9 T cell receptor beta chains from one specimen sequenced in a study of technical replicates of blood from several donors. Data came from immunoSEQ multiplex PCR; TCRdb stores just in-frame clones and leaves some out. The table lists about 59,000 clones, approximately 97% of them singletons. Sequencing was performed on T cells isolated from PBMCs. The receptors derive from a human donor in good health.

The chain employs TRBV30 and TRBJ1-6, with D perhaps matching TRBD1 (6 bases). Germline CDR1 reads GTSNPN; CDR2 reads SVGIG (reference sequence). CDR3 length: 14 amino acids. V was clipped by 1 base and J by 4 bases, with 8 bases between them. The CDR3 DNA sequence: TGTGCCTGGAGTGGGACAGTTTATAATTCACCCCTCCACTTT. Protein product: CAWSGTVYNSPLHF.

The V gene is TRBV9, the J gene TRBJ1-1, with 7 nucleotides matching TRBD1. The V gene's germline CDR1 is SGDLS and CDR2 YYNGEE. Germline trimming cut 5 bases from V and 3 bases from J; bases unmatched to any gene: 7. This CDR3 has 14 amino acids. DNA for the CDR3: TGTGCCAGCAGTAAACAGGGGTGGGACACTGAAGCTTTCTTT. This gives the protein CASSKQGWDTEAFF.

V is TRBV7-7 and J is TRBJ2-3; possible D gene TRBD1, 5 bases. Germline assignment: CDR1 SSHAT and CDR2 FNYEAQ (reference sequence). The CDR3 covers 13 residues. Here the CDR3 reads CASRGHYTDTQYF. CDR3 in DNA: TGTGCTAGCCGAGGACACTACACAGATACGCAGTATTTT.

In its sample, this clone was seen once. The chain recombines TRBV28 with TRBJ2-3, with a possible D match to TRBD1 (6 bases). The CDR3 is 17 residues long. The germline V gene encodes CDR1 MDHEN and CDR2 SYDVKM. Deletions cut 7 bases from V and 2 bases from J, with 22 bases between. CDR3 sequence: CASTTKWGQHNTDTQYF. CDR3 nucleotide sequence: TGTGCCAGCACCACGAAGTGGGGGCAGCACAACACAGATACGCAGTATTTT.

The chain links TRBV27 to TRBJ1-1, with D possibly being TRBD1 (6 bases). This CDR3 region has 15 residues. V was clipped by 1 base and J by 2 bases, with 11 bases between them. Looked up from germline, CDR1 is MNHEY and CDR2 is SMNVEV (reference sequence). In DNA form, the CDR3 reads TGTGCCAGCAGTTTATATCAGGGGTCTAACACTGAAGCTTTCTTT. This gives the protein CASSLYQGSNTEAFF.

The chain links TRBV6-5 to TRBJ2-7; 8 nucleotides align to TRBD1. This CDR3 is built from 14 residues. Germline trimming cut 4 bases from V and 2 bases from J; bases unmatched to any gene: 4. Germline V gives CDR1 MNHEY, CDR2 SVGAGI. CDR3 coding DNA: TGTGCCAGCAGTTGGCCGGACAGGGCCTACGAGCAGTACTTC. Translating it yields CASSWPDRAYEQYF.

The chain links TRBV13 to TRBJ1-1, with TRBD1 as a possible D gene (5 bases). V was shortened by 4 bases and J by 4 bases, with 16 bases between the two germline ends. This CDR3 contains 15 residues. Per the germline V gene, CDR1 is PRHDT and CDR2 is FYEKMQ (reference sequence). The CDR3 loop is CASSSQGKGTTEAFF. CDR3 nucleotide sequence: TGTGCCAGCAGCTCCCAGGGTAAGGGAACCACTGAAGCTTTCTTT.

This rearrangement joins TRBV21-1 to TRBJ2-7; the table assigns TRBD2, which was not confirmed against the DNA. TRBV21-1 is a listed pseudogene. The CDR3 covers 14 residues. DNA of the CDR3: TGTGCCAGCAGCAGCATGTCAGGTGGGGGGGAGCAGTACTTC. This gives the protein CASSSMSGGGEQYF.

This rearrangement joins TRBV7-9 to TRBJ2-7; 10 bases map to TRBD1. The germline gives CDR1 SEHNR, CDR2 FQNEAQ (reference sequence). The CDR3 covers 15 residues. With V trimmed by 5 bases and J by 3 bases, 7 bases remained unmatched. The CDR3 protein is CASSASRDRGYEQYF. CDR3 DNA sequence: TGTGCCAGCAGCGCATCCCGGGACAGGGGCTACGAGCAGTACTTC.